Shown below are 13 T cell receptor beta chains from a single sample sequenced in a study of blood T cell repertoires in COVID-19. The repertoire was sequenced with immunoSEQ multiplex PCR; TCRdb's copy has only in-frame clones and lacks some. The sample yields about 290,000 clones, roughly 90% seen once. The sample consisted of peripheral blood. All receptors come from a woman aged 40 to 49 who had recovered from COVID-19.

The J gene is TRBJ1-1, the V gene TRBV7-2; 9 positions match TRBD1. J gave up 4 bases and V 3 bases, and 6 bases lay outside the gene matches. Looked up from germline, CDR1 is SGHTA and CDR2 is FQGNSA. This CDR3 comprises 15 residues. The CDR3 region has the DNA TGTGCCAGCAGCTTCCTACAGGGGGCGGGCACTGAAGCTTTCTTT. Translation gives CASSFLQGAGTEAFF. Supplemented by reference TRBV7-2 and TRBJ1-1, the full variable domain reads GAGVSQSPSNKVTEKGKDVELRCDPISGHTALYWYRQSLGQGLEFLIYFQGNSAPDKSGLPSDRFSAERTGGSVSTLTIQRTQQEDSAVYLCASSFLQGAGTEAFFGQGTRLTVV.

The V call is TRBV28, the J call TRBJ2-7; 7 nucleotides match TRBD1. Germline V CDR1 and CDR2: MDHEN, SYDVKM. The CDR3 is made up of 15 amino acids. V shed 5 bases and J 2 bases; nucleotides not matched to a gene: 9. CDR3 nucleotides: TGTGCCAGCAGTGGCGACAGGGTAGCCCCCTACGAGCAGTACTTC. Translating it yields CASSGDRVAPYEQYF. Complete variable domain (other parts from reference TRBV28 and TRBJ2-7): DVKVTQSSRYLVKRTGEKVFLECVQDMDHENMFWYRQDPGLGLRLIYFSYDVKMKEKGDIPEGYSVSREKKERFSLILESASTNQTSMYLCASSGDRVAPYEQYFGPGTRLTVT.

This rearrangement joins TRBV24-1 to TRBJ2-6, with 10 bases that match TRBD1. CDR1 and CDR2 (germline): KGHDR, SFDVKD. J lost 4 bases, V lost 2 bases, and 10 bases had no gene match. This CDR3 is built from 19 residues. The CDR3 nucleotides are TGTGCCACCAGTGATTCCCGACAGGGGGCTAAACGGGGGGCCAACGTCCTGACTTTC. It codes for CATSDSRQGAKRGANVLTF.

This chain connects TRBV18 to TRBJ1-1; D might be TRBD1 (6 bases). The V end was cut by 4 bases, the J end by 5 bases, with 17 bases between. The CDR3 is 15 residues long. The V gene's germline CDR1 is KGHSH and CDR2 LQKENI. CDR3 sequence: CASSLLDSEGTEAFF. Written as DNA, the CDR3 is TGTGCCAGCTCACTTCTGGACAGCGAAGGGACTGAAGCTTTCTTT.

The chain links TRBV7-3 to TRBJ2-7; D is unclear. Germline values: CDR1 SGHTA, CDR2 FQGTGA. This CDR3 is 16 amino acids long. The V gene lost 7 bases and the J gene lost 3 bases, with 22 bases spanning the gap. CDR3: CASIITGGSTNYEQYF. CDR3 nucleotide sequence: TGTGCCAGCATCATAACGGGTGGCTCCACTAACTACGAGCAGTACTTC.

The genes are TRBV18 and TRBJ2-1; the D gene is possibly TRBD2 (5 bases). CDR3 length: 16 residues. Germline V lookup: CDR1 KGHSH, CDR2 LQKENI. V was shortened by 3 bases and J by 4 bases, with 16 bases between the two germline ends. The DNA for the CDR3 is TGTGCCAGCTCACCCCTAGAGGGAGTGACTTACAATGAGCAGTTCTTC. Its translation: CASSPLEGVTYNEQFF.

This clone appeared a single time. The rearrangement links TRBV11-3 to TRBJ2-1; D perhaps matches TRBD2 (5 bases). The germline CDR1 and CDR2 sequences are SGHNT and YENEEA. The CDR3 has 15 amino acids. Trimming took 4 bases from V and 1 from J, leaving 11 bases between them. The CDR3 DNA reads TGTGCCAGCAGCTCAGACTATCGATCCTACAATGAGCAGTTCTTC. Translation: CASSSDYRSYNEQFF. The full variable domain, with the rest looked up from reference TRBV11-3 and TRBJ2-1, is EAGVVQSPRYKIIEKKQPVAFWCNPISGHNTLYWYLQNLGQGPELLIRYENEEAVDDSQLPKDRFSAERLKGVDSTLKIQPAELGDSAVYLCASSSDYRSYNEQFFGPGTRLTVL.

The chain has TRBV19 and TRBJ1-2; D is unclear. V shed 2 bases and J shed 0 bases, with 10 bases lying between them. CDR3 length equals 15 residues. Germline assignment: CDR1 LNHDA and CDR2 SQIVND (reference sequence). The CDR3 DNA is TGTGCCAGTAGTATATCGGCCGGGACTAACTATGGCTACACCTTC. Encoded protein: CASSISAGTNYGYTF.

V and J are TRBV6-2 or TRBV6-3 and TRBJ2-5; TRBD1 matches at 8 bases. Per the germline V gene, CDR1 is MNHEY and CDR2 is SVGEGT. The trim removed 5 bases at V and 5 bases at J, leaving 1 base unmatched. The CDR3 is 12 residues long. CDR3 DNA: TGTGCCAGCAGTACAGGGGGGGAGACCCAGTACTTC. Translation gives CASSTGGETQYF.

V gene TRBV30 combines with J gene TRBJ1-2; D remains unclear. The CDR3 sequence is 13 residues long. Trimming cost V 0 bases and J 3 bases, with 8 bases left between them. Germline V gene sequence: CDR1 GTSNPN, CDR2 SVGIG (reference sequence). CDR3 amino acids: CAWSVTSHYGYTF. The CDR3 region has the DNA TGTGCCTGGAGTGTAACGAGCCACTATGGCTACACCTTC.

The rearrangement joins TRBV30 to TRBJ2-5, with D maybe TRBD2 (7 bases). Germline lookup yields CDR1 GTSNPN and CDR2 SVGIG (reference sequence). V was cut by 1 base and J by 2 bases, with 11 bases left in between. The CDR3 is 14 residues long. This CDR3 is CAWSGGGGQETQYF. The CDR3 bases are TGTGCCTGGAGTGGGGGAGGGGGGCAAGAGACCCAGTACTTC.

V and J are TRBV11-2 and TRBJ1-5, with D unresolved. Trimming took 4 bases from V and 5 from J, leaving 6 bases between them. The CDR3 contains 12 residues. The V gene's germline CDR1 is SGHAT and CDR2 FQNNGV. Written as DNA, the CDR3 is TGTGCCAGCAGCTCGATAGATCAGCCCCAGCATTTT. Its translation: CASSSIDQPQHF.

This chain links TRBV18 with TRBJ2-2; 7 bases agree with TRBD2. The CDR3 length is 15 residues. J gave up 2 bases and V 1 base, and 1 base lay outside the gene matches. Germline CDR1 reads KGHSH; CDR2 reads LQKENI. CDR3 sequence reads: CASSPRGGNTGELFF. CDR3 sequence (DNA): TGTGCCAGCTCACCACGCGGGGGAAACACCGGGGAGCTGTTTTTT.